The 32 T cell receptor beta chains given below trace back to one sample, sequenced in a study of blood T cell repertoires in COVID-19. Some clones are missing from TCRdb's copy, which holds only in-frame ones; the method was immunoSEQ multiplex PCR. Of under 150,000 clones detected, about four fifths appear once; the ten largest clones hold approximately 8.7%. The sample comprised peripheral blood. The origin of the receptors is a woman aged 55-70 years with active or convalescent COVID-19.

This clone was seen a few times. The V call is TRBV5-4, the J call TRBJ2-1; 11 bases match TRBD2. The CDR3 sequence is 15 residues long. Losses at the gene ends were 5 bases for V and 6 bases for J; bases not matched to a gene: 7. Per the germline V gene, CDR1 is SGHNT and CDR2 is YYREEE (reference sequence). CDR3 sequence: CASSSGLAELNEQFF. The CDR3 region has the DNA TGTGCCAGCAGTTCGGGACTAGCGGAACTCAATGAGCAGTTCTTC.

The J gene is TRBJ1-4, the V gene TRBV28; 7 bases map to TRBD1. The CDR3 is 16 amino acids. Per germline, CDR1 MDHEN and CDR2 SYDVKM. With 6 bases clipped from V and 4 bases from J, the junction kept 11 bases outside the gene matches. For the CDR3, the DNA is TGTGCCAGCAGAGGACACGGGACAGTCATTAATGAAAAACTGTTTTTT. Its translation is CASRGHGTVINEKLFF.

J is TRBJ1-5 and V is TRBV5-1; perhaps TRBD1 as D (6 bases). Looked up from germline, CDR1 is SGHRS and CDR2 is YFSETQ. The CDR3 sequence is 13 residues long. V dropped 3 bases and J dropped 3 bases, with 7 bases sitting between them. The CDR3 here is CASSWGPNQPQHF. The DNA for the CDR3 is TGCGCCAGCAGCTGGGGGCCCAATCAGCCCCAGCATTTT.

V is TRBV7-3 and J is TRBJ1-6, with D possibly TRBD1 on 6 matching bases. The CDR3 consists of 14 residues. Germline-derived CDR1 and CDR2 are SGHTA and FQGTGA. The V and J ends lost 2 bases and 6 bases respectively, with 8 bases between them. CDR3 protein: CASSLGTSNSPLHF. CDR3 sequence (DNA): TGTGCCAGCAGCTTAGGGACATCTAATTCACCCCTCCACTTT.

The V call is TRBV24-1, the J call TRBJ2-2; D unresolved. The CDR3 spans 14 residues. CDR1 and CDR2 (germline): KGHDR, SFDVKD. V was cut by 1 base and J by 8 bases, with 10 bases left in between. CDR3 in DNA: TGTGCCACCAGTGATTTAAGAGGAGTTGGGGAGCTGTTTTTT. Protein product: CATSDLRGVGELFF.

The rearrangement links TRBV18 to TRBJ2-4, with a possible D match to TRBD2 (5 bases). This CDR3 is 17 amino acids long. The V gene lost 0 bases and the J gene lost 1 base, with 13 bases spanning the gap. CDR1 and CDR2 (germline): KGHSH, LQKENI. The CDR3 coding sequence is TGTGCCAGCTCACCACCAGATGCGAGGGTTGCCAAAAACATTCAGTACTTC. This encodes CASSPPDARVAKNIQYF.

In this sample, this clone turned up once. In nucleotides, the CDR3 is TGTGCCAGCAGTCCTCTTTACGCCCTAGCGGGAATAGAGCAGTTCTTC. It yields the protein CASSPLYALAGIEQFF. The J gene is TRBJ2-1, the V gene TRBV2, with 9 bases aligning to TRBD2. The CDR3 spans 16 residues. The V gene's germline CDR1 is SNHLY and CDR2 FYNNEI. V dropped 5 bases and J dropped 10; count of bases not matched to a gene: 15.

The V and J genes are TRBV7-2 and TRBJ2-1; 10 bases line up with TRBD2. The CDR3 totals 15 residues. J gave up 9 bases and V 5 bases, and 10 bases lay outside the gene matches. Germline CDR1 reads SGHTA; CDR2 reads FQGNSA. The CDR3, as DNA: TGTGCCAGCAGCCAATCTAGCGGGAGTTTCGGTGAGCAGTTCTTC. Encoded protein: CASSQSSGSFGEQFF. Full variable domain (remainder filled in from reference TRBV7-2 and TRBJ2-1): GAGVSQSPSNKVTEKGKDVELRCDPISGHTALYWYRQSLGQGLEFLIYFQGNSAPDKSGLPSDRFSAERTGGSVSTLTIQRTQQEDSAVYLCASSQSSGSFGEQFFGPGTRLTVL.

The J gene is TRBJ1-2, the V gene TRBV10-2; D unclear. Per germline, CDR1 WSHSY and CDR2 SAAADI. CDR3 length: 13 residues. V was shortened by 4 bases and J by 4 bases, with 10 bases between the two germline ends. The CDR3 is CASSGGEVYGYTF. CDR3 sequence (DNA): TGCGCCAGCAGTGGCGGGGAGGTCTATGGCTACACCTTC.

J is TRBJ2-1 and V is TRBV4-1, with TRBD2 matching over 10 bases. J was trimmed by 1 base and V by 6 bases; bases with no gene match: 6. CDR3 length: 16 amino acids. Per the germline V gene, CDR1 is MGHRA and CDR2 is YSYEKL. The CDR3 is CASSSTSGASYNEQFF. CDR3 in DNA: TGCGCCAGCAGTTCCACTAGCGGGGCGTCCTACAATGAGCAGTTCTTC.

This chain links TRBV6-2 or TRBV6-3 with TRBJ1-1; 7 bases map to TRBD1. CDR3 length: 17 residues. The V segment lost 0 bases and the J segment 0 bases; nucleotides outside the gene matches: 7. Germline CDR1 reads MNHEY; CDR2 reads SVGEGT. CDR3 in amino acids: CASSYSRQGNMNTEAFF. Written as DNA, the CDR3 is TGTGCCAGCAGTTACTCGCGACAGGGAAACATGAACACTGAAGCTTTCTTT.

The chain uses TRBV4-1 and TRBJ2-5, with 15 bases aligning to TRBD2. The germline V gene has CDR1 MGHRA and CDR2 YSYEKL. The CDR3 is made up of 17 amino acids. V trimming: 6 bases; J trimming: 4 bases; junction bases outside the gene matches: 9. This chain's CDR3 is CASRAGTSGGWTETQYF. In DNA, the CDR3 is TGCGCCAGCAGGGCCGGGACTAGCGGGGGGTGGACAGAGACCCAGTACTTC.

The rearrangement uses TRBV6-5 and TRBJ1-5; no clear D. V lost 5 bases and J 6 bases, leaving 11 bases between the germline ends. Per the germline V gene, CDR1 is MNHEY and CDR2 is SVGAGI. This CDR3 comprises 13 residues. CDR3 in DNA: TGTGCCAGCAGTACCCGCAGGCTTCAGCCCCAGCATTTT. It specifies CASSTRRLQPQHF.

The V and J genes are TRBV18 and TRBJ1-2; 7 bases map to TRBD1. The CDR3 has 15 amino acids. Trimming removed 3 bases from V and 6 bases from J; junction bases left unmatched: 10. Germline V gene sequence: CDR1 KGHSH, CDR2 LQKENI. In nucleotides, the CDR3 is TGTGCCAGCTCACCTGAGTTGAAGGGGGCGGATGGCTACACCTTC. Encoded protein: CASSPELKGADGYTF. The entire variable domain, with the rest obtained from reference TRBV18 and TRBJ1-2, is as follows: NAGVMQNPRHLVRRRGQEARLRCSPMKGHSHVYWYRQLPEEGLKFMVYLQKENIIDESGMPKERFSAEFPKEGPSILRIQQVVRGDSAAYFCASSPELKGADGYTFGSGTRLTVV.

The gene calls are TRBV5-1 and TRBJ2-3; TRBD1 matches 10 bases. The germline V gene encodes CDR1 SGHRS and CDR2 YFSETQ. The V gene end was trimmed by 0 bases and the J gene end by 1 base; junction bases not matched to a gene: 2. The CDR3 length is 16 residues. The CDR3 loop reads CASSLGQGAGTDTQYF. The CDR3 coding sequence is TGCGCCAGCAGCTTGGGACAGGGGGCGGGCACAGATACGCAGTATTTT.

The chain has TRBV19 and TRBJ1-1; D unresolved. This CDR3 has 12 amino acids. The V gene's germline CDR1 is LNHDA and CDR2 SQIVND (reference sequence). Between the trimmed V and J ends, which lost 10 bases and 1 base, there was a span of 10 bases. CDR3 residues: CAIQLGNTEAFF. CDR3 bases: TGTGCCATACAGTTGGGGAACACTGAAGCTTTCTTT.

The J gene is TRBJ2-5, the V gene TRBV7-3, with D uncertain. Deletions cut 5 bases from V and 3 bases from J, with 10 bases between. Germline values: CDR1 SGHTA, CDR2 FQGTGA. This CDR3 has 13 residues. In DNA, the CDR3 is TGTGCCAGCAGCCGATCGGGTAAAGAGACCCAGTACTTC. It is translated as CASSRSGKETQYF.

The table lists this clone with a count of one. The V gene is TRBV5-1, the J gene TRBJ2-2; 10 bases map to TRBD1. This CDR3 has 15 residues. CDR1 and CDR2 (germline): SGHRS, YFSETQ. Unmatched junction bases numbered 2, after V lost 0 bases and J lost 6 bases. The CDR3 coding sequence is TGCGCCAGCAGCTTGGCGGGACAGGGGCCCGGGGAGCTGTTTTTT. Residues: CASSLAGQGPGELFF.

CDR3 nucleotide sequence: TGCGCCAGCAGCCAAGACACCCAAATAACAGGGATCAGGGGGTACACTGAAGCTTTCTTT. Amino acid sequence: CASSQDTQITGIRGYTEAFF. This chain joins TRBV4-1 and TRBJ1-1; 7 nucleotides agree with TRBD1. V gave up 0 bases and J gave up 3 bases; unmatched junction bases: 19. This CDR3 is 20 amino acids long. The germline V gene encodes CDR1 MGHRA and CDR2 YSYEKL.

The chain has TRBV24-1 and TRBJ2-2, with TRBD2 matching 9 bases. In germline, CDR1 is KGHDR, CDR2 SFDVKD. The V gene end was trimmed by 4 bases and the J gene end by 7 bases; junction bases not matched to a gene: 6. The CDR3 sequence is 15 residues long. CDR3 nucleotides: TGTGCCACCAGTGAACGGACTAGCGCGGGCGGGGAGCTGTTTTTT. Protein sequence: CATSERTSAGGELFF.

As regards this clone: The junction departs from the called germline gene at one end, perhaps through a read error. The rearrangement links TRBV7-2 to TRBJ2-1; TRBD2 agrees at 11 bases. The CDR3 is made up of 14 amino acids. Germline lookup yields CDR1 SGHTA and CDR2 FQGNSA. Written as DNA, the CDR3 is TGTGCCAGCAGCTTAGCCTTGGTAGCGGGGGGGTTTATCTTC. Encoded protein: CASSLALVAGGFIF.

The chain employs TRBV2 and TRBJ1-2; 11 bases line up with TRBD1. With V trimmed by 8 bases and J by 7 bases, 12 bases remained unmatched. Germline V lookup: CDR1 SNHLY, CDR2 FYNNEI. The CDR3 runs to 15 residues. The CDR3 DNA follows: TGTGCCAGCGGAGAAGGACAGGGGGCGCTGGGTGGCTACACCTTC. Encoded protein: CASGEGQGALGGYTF. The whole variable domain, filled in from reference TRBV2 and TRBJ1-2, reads EPEVTQTPSHQVTQMGQEVILRCVPISNHLYFYWYRQILGQKVEFLVSFYNNEISEKSEIFDDQFSVERPDGSNFTLKIRSTKLEDSAMYFCASGEGQGALGGYTFGSGTRLTVV.

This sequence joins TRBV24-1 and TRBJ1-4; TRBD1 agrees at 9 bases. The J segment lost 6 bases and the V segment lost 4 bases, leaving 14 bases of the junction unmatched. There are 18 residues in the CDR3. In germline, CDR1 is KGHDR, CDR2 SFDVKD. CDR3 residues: CATSDLDRGPSLDEKLFF. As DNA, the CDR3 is TGTGCCACCAGTGACCTGGACAGGGGCCCGTCGTTGGATGAAAAACTGTTTTTT.

The CDR3 DNA reads as TGTGCCAGCAGTGCAGGGTACCAAGAGACCCAGTACTTC. It is translated as CASSAGYQETQYF. V is TRBV12-3 or TRBV12-4 and J is TRBJ2-5; possibly TRBD1 for D (5 bases). With 5 bases removed from V and 0 bases from J, the gap between germline ends came to 7 bases. The CDR3 is made up of 13 amino acids.

The CDR3 protein is CAWRVTSYEQFF. In nucleotides, the CDR3 is TGTGCCTGGAGGGTGACTAGCTATGAGCAGTTCTTC. The chain recombines TRBV30 with TRBJ2-1, with 7 bases matching TRBD2. The CDR3 runs to 12 residues. V trimming: 3 bases; J trimming: 8 bases; junction bases outside the gene matches: 4. Germline CDR1 GTSNPN, CDR2 SVGIG (reference sequence).

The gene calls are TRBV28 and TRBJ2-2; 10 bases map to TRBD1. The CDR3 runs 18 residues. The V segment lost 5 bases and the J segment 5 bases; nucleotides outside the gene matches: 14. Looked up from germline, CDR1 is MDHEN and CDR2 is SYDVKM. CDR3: CASSNTRTGGTRTGELFF. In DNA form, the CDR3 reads TGTGCCAGCAGTAACACCCGGACAGGGGGAACAAGGACCGGGGAGCTGTTTTTT.

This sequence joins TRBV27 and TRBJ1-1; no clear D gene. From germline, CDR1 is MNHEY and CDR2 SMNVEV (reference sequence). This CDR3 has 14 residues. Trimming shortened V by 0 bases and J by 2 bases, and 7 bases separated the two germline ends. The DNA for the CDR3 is TGTGCCAGCAGTTTATCGGTGAGAAACACTGAAGCTTTCTTT. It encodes CASSLSVRNTEAFF.

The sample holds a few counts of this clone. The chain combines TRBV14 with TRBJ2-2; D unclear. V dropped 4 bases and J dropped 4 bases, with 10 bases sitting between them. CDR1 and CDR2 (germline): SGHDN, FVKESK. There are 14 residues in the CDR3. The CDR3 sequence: CASSRAVGTGELFF. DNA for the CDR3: TGTGCCAGCAGCCGGGCAGTTGGCACCGGGGAGCTGTTTTTT.

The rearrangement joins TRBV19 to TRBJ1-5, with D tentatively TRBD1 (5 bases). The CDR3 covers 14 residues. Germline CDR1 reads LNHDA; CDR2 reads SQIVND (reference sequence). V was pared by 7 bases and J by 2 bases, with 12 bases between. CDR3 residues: CASIGGIGNQPQHF. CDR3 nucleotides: TGTGCCAGTATTGGGGGGATCGGCAATCAGCCCCAGCATTTT.

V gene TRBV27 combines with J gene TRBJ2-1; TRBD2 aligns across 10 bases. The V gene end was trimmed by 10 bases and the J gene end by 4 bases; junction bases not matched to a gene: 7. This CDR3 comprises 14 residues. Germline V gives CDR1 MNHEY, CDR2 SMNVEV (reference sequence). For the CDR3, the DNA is TGTGCCACTTATAGCGGGGGGAGGTACAATGAGCAGTTCTTC. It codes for CATYSGGRYNEQFF.

CDR3 nucleotide sequence: TGCGCCAGCAGCGACAAGCGGGGGGGCTCCTACAATGAGCAGTTCTTC. Its protein product is CASSDKRGGSYNEQFF. The chain carries TRBV5-1 and TRBJ2-1; TRBD2 matches 10 bases. This CDR3 is built from 16 residues. In germline, CDR1 is SGHRS, CDR2 YFSETQ. Trimming at V came to 4 bases and at J to 0 bases, leaving 4 bases not matched to a gene. Full variable domain (remainder filled in from reference TRBV5-1 and TRBJ2-1): KAGVTQTPRYLIKTRGQQVTLSCSPISGHRSVSWYQQTPGQGLQFLFEYFSETQRNKGNFPGRFSGRQFSNSRSEMNVSTLELGDSALYLCASSDKRGGSYNEQFFGPGTRLTVL.

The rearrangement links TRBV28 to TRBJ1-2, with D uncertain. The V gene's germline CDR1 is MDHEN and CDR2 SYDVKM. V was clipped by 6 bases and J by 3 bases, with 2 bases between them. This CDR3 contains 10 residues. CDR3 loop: CASSYYGYTF. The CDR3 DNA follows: TGTGCCAGCAGCTACTATGGCTACACCTTC.